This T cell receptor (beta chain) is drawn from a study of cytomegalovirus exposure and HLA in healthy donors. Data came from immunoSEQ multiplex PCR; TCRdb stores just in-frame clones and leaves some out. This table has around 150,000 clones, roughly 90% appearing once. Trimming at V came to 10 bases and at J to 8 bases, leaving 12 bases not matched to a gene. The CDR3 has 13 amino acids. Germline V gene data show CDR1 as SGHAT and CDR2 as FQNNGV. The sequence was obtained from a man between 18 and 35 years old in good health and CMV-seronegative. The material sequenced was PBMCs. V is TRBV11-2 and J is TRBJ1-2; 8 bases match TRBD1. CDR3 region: CATPGQGAKGYTF. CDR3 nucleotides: TGTGCCACTCCTGGGCAGGGGGCGAAGGGCTACACCTTC.